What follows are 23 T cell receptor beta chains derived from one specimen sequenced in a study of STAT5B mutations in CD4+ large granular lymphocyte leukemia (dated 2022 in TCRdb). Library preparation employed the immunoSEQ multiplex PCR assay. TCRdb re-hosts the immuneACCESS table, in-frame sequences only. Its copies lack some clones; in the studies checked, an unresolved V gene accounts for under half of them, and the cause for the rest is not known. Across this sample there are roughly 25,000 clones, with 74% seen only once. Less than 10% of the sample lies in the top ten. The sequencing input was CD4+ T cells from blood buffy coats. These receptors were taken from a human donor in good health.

CDR3 sequence reads: CASRFVPGELFF. CDR3 in DNA: TGTGCCAGCAGGTTCGTTCCCGGGGAGCTGTTTTTT. This sequence joins TRBV28 and TRBJ2-2; D is undetermined. This CDR3 spans 12 amino acids. Germline CDR1 reads MDHEN; CDR2 reads SYDVKM. Trimming left V 6 bases short and J 6 bases short, with 8 bases between.

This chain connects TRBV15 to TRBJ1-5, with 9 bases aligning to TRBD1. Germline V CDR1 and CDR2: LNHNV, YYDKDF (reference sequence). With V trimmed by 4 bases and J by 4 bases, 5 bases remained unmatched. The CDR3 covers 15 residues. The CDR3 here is CATSTSGTGNQPQHF. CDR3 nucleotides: TGTGCCACCAGCACCTCCGGGACAGGGAATCAGCCCCAGCATTTT. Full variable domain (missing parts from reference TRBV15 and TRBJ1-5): DAMVIQNPRYQVTQFGKPVTLSCSQTLNHNVMYWYQQKSSQAPKLLFHYYDKDFNNEADTPDNFQSRRPNTSFCFLDIRSPGLGDTAMYLCATSTSGTGNQPQHFGDGTRLSIL.

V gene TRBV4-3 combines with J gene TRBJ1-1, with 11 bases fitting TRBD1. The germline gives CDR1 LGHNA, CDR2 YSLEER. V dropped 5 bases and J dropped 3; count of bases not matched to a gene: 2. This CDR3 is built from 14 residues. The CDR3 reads CASSTGQGDTEAFF. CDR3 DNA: TGCGCCAGCAGCACGGGACAGGGGGACACTGAAGCTTTCTTT.

In DNA, the CDR3 is TGTGCCAGCAGTGAAGATCTGGGAGCAACTAATGAAAAACTGTTTTTT. Translated, it gives CASSEDLGATNEKLFF. This chain links TRBV6-1 with TRBJ1-4; D uncertain. CDR3 length: 16 amino acids. Looked up from germline, CDR1 is MNHNS and CDR2 is SASEGT. Trimming stripped 1 base from V and 0 bases from J, with 9 bases between.

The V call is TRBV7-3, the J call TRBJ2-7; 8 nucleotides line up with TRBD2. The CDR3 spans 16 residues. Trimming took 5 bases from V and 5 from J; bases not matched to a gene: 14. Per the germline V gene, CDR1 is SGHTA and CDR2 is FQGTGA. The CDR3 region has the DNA TGTGCCAGCAGCCCTCAACCCGGGACTAGGGTTAACGAGCAGTACTTC. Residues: CASSPQPGTRVNEQYF.

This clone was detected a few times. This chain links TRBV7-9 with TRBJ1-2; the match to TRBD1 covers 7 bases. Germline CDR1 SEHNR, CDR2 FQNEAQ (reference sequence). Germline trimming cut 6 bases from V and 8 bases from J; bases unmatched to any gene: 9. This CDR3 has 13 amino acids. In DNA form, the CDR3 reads TGTGCCAGCAGTTTCGGGGACAGTGGGGGCTACACCTTC. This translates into CASSFGDSGGYTF.

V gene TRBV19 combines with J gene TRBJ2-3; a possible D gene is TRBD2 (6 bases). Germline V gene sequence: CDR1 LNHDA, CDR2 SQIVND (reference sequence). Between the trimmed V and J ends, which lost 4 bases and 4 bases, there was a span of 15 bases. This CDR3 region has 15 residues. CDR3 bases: TGTGCCAGTAGTAAAAGACAGTGGGGGGCAGATACGCAGTATTTT. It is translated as CASSKRQWGADTQYF.

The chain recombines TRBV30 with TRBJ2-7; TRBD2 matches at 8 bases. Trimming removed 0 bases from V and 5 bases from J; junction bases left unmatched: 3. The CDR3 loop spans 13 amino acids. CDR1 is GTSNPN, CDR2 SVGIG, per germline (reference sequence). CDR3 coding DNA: TGTGCCTGGAGTGTACGGGGGGGGAACGAGCAGTACTTC. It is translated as CAWSVRGGNEQYF.

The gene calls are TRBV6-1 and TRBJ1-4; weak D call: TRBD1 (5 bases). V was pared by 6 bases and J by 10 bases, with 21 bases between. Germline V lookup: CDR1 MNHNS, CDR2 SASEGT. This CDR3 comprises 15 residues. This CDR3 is CASRNRDGLGGKLFF. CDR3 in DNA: TGTGCCAGCAGGAACCGGGACGGCCTTGGTGGAAAACTGTTTTTT.

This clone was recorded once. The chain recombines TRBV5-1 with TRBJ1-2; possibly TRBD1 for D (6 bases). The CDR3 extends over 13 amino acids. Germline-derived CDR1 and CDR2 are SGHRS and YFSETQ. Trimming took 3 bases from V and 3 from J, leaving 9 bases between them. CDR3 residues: CASSSSGDYGYTF. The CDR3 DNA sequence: TGCGCCAGCAGCTCATCAGGGGACTATGGCTACACCTTC.

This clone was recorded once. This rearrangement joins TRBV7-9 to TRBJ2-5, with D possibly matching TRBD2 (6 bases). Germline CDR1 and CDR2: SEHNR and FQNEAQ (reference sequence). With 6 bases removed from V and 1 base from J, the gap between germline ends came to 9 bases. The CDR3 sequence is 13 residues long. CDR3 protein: CASSWGLQETQYF. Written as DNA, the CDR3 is TGTGCCAGCAGTTGGGGACTCCAAGAGACCCAGTACTTC.

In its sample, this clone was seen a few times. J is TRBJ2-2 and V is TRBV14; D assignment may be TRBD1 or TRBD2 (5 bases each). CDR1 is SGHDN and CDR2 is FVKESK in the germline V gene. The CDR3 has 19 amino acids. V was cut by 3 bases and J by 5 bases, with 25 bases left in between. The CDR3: CASSHEISGAGRRTGELFF. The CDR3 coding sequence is TGTGCCAGCAGCCATGAAATATCCGGGGCAGGGCGGCGTACCGGGGAGCTGTTTTTT.

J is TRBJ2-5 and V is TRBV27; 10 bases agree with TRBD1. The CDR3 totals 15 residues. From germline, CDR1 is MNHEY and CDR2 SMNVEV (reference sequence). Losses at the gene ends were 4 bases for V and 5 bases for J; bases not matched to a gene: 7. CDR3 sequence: CASSSMGQGWETQYF. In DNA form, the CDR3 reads TGTGCCAGCAGTTCCATGGGACAGGGGTGGGAGACCCAGTACTTC.

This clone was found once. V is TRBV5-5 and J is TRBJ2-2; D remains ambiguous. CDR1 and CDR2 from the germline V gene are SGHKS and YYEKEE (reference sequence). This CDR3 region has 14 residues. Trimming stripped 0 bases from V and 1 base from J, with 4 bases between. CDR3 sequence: CASSLGLNTGELFF. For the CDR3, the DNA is TGTGCCAGCAGCTTGGGTTTGAACACCGGGGAGCTGTTTTTT.

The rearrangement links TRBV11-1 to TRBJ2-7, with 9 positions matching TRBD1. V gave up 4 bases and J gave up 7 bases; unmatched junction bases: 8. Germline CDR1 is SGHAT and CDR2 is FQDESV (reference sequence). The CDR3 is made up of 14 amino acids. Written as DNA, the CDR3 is TGTGCCAGCAGCTACGGGACAGGGAGCGTTGAGCAGTACTTC. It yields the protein CASSYGTGSVEQYF.

CDR3 region: CASSYSGQSNTIYF. The CDR3 coding sequence is TGTGCCAGCAGTTACAGTGGACAGTCAAACACCATATATTTT. This chain uses TRBV6-5 with TRBJ1-3; weak D call: TRBD1 (6 bases). V lost 2 bases and J 6 bases, leaving 11 bases between the germline ends. The V gene's germline CDR1 is MNHEY and CDR2 SVGAGI. The CDR3 extends over 14 amino acids.

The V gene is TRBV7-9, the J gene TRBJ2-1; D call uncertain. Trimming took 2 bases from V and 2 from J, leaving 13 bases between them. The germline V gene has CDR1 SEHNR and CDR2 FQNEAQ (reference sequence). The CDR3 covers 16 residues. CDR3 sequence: CASSLRIGSPYNEQFF. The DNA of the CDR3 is TGTGCCAGCAGCTTACGTATTGGCTCTCCCTACAATGAGCAGTTCTTC.

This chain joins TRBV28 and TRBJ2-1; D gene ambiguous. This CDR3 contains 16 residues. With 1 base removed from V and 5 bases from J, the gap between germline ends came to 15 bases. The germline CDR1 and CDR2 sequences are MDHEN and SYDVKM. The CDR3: CASSLSVGIGNNEQFF. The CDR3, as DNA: TGTGCCAGCAGTTTATCCGTGGGTATCGGAAACAATGAGCAGTTCTTC.

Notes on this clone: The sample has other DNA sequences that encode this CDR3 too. The DNA of the CDR3 is TGTGCCAGCAGCTTAACTACGGGTAGCAATCAGCCCCAGCATTTT. It specifies CASSLTTGSNQPQHF. The chain couples TRBV7-2 to TRBJ1-5; no clear D. CDR1 and CDR2 from the germline V gene are SGHTA and FQGNSA. The CDR3 covers 15 residues. V lost 2 bases and J lost 0, with 8 bases in between.

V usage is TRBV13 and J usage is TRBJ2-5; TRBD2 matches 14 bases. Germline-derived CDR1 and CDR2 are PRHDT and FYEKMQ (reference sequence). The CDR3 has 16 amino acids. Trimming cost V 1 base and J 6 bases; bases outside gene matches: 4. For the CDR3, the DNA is TGTGCCAGCAGCTTAGTCGGGACTAGCGGGAGAAAGACCCAGTACTTC. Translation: CASSLVGTSGRKTQYF. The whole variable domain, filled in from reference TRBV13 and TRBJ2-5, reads AAGVIQSPRHLIKEKRETATLKCYPIPRHDTVYWYQQGPGQDPQFLISFYEKMQSDKGSIPDRFSAQQFSDYHSELNMSSLELGDSALYFCASSLVGTSGRKTQYFGPGTRLLVL.

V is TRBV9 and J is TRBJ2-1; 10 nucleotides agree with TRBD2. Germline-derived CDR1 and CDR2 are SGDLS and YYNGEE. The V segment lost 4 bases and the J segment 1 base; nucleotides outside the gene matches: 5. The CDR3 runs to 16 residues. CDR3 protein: CASSLRTSGSYNEQFF. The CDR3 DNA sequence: TGTGCCAGCAGCCTCCGGACTAGCGGTTCCTACAATGAGCAGTTCTTC.

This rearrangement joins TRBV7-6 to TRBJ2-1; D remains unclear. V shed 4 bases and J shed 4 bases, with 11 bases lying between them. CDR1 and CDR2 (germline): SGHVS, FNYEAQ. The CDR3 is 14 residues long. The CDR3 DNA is TGTGCCAGCAGCTCTTTCATAGGGTACAATGAGCAGTTCTTC. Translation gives CASSSFIGYNEQFF.

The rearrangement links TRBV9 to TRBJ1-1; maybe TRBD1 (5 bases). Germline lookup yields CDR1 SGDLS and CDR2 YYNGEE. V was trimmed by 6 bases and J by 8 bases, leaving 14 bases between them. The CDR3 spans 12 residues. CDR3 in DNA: TGTGCCAGCAATCGGGGGGAAGCCGAAGCTTTCTTT. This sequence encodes CASNRGEAEAFF. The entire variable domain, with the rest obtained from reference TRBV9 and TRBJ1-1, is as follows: DSGVTQTPKHLITATGQRVTLRCSPRSGDLSVYWYQQSLDQGLQFLIQYYNGEERAKGNILERFSAQQFPDLHSELNLSSLELGDSALYFCASNRGEAEAFFGQGTRLTVV.